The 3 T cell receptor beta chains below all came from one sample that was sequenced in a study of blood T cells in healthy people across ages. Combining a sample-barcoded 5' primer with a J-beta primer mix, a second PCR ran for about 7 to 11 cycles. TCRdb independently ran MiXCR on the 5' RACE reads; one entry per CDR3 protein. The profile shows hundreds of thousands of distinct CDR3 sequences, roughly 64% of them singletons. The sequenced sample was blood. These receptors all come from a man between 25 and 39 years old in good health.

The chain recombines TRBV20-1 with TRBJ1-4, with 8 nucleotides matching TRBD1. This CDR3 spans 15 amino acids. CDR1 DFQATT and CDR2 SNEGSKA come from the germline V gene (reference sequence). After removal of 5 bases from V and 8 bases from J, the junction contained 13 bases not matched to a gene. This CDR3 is CSAAGGASLSEKLFF. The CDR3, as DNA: TGCAGTGCTGCAGGGGGCGCGTCGTTATCCGAAAAACTGTTTTTT.

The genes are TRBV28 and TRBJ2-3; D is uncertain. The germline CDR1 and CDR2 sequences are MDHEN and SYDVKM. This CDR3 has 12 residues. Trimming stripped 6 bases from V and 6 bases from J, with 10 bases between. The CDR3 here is CASRPSEDTQYF. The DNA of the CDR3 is TGTGCCAGCAGACCCAGTGAGGATACGCAGTATTTT.

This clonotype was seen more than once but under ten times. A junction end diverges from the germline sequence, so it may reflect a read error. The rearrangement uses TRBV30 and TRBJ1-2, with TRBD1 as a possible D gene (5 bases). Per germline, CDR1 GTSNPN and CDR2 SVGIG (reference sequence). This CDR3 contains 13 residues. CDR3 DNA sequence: TGTGCCTGGAGTGTAACGTCAGGGTATGACTACACCTTC. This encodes CAWSVTSGYDYTF. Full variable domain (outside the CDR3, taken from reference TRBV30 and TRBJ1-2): SQTIHQWPATLVQPVGSPLSLECTVEGTSNPNLYWYRQAAGRGLQLLFYSVGIGQISSEVPQNLSASRPQDRQFILSSKKLLLSDSGFYLCAWSVTSGYDYTFGSGTRLTVV.